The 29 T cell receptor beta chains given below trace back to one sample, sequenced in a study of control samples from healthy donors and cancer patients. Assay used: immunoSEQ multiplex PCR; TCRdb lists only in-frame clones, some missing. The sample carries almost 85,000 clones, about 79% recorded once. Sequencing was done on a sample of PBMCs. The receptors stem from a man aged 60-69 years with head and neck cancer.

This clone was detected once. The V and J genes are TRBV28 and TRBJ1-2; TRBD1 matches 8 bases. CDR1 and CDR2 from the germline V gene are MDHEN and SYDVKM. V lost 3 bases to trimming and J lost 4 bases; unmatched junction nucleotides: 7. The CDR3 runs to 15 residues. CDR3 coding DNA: TGTGCCAGCAGTTTGCCATACAGGGGGGTCTATGGCTACACCTTC. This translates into CASSLPYRGVYGYTF.

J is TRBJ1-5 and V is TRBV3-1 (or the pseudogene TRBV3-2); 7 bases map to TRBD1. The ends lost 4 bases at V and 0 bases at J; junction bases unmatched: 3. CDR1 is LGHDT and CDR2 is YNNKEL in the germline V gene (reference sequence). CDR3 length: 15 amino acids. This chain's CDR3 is CASSPTGHSNQPQHF. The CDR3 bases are TGTGCCAGCAGCCCGACAGGGCATAGCAATCAGCCCCAGCATTTT.

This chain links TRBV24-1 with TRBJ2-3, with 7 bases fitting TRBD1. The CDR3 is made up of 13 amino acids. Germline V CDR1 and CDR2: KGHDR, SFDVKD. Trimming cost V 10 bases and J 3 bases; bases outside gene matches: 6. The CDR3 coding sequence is TGTGCCACGACAGGGTCGGGGACAGATACGCAGTATTTT. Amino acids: CATTGSGTDTQYF.

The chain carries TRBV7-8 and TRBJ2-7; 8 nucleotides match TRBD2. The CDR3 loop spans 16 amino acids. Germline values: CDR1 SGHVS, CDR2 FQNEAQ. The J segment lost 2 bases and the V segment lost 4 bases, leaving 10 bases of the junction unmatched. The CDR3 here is CASSSRRLAGPYEQYF. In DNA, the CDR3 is TGTGCCAGCAGCTCGCGTCGCTTAGCGGGACCCTACGAGCAGTACTTC.

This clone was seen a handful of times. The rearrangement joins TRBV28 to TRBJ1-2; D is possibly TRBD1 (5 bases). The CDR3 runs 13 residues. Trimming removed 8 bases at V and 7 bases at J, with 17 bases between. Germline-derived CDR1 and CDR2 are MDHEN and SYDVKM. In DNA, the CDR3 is TGTGCCAGCTTCCCAGGGAGCTCTCTTGGCTACACCTTC. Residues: CASFPGSSLGYTF.

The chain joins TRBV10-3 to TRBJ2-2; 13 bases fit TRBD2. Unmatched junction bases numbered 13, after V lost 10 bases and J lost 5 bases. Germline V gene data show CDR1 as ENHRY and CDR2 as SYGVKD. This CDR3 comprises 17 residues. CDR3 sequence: CATRTGTSGTDTGELFF. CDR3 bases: TGTGCCACCAGAACCGGGACTAGCGGGACGGATACCGGGGAGCTGTTTTTT.

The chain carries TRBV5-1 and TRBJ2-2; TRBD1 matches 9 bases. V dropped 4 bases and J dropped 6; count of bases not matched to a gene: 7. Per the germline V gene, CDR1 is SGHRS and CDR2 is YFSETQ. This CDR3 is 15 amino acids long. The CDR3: CASSAGQGYAGELFF. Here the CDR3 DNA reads TGCGCCAGCAGCGCGGGACAGGGTTACGCCGGGGAGCTGTTTTTT. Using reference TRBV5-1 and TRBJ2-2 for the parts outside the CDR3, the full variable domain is KAGVTQTPRYLIKTRGQQVTLSCSPISGHRSVSWYQQTPGQGLQFLFEYFSETQRNKGNFPGRFSGRQFSNSRSEMNVSTLELGDSALYLCASSAGQGYAGELFFGEGSRLTVL.

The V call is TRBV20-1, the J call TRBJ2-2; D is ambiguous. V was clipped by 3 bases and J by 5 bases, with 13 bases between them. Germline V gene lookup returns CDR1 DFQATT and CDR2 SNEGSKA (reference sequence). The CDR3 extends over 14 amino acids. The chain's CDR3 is CSASDQMATGELFF. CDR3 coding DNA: TGCAGTGCTAGTGACCAGATGGCGACCGGGGAGCTGTTTTTT.

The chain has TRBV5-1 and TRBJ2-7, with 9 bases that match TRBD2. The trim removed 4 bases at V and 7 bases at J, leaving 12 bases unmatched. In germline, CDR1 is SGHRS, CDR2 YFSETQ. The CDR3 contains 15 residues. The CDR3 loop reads CASSAKASGTGEQYF. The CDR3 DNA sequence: TGCGCCAGCAGCGCTAAGGCTAGCGGGACGGGGGAGCAGTACTTC.

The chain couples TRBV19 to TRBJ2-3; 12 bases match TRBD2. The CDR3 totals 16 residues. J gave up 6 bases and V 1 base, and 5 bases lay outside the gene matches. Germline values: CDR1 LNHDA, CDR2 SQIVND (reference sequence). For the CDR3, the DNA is TGTGCCAGTAGTATAGGGACTAGCGGGAACGAGGATACGCAGTATTTT. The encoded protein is CASSIGTSGNEDTQYF.

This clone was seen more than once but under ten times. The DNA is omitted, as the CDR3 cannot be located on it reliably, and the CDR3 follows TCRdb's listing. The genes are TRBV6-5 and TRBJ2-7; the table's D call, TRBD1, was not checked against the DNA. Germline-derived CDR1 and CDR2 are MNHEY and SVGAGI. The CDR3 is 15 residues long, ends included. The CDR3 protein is CASSLFLAVGYEQYF.

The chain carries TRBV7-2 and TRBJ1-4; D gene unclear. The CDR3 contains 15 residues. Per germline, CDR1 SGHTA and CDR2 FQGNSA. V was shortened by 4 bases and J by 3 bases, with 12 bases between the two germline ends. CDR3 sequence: CASSSYEESNEKLFF. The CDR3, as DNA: TGTGCCAGCAGCTCCTACGAAGAGTCTAATGAAAAACTGTTTTTT.

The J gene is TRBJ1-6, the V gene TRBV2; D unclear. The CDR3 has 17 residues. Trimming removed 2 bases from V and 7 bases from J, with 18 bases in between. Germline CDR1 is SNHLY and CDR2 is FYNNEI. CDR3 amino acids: CASSERVAANLNSPLHF. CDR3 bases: TGTGCCAGCAGTGAACGTGTGGCAGCTAACCTCAATTCACCCCTCCACTTT.

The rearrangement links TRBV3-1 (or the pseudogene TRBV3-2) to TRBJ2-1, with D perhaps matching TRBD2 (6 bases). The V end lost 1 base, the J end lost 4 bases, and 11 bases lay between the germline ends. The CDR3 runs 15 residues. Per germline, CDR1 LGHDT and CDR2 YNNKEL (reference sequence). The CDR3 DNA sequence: TGTGCCAGCAGCCAAGTTGCGGGGTCGTACAATGAGCAGTTCTTC. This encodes CASSQVAGSYNEQFF.

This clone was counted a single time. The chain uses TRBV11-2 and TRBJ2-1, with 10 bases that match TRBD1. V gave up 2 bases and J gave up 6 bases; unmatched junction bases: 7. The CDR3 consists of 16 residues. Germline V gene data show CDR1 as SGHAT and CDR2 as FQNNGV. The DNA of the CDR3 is TGTGCCAGCAGCTTATTAGGGACAGGGGTCCGCAATGAGCAGTTCTTC. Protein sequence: CASSLLGTGVRNEQFF.

The CDR3 region has the DNA TGTGCCAGCAGCCCTGAGAGCTATGGCTACACCTTC. Amino acid sequence: CASSPESYGYTF. V and J are TRBV9 and TRBJ1-2; D ambiguous. V was pared by 4 bases and J by 4 bases, with 8 bases between. This CDR3 is 12 amino acids long. CDR1 is SGDLS and CDR2 is YYNGEE in the germline V gene.

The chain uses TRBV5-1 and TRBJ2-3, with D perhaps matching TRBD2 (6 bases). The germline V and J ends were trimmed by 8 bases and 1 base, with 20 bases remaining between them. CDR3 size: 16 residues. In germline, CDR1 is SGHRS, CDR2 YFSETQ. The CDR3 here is CASRDGRDFGTDTQYF. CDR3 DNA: TGCGCCAGTAGAGATGGGCGGGATTTTGGCACAGATACGCAGTATTTT. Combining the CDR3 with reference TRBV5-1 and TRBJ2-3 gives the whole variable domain KAGVTQTPRYLIKTRGQQVTLSCSPISGHRSVSWYQQTPGQGLQFLFEYFSETQRNKGNFPGRFSGRQFSNSRSEMNVSTLELGDSALYLCASRDGRDFGTDTQYFGPGTRLTVL.

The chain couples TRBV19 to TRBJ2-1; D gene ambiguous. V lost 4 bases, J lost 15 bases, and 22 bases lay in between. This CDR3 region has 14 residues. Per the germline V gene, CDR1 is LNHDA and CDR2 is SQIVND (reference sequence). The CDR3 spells CASSTPPRSTQRFF. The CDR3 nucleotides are TGTGCCAGTAGTACTCCCCCTAGGTCAACCCAACGGTTCTTC.

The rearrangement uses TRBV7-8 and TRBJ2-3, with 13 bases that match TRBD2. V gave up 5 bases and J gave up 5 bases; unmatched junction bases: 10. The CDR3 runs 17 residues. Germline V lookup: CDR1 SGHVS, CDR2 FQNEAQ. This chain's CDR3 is CASSRHRLAGGGDTQYF. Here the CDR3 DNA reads TGTGCCAGCAGCCGACACCGACTAGCGGGAGGCGGAGATACGCAGTATTTT.

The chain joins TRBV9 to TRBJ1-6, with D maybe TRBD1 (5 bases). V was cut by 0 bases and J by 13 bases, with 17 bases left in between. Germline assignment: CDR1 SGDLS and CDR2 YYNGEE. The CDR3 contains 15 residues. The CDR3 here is CASSVDATVDFPLHF. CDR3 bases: TGTGCCAGCAGCGTAGACGCGACAGTCGATTTTCCCCTCCACTTT.

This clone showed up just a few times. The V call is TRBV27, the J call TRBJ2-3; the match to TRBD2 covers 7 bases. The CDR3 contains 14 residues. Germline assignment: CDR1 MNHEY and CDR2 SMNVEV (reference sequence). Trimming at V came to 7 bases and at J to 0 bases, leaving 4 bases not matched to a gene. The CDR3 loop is CASTRAGSTDTQYF. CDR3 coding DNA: TGTGCCAGCACCCGAGCGGGGAGCACAGATACGCAGTATTTT.

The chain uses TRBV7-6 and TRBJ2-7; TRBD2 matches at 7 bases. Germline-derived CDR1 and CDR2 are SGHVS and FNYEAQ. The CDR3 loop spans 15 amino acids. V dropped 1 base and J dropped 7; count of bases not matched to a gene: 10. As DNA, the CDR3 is TGTGCCAGCAGCTTAGTGTGGGGGGGAGTAGAGGAGCAGTACTTC. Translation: CASSLVWGGVEEQYF.

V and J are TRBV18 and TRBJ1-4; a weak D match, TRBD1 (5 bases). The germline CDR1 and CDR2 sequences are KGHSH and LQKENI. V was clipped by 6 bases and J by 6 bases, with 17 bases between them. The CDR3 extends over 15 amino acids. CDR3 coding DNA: TGTGCCAGCTCGAGCAAGGGACGCAAAGATGAAAAACTGTTTTTT. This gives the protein CASSSKGRKDEKLFF.

The DNA for the CDR3 is TGTGCCAGCAGCTGGAGCAACACTGAAGCTTTCTTT. Its protein is CASSWSNTEAFF. The V call is TRBV5-6, the J call TRBJ1-1; no firm D call. The CDR3 is 12 amino acids. The germline V and J ends were trimmed by 3 bases and 2 bases, with 5 bases remaining between them. Germline V gene sequence: CDR1 SGHDT, CDR2 YYEEEE.

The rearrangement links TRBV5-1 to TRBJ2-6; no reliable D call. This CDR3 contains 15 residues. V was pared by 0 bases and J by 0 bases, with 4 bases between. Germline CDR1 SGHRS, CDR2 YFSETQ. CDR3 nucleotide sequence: TGCGCCAGCAGCTTGGCCGCCTCTGGGGCCAACGTCCTGACTTTC. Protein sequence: CASSLAASGANVLTF.

The CDR3 loop reads CASSLGIRGGNTEAFF. The DNA for the CDR3 is TGTGCCAGCAGTTTGGGGATCAGAGGGGGGAACACTGAAGCTTTCTTT. The J gene is TRBJ1-1, the V gene TRBV28; a possible D gene is TRBD1 (6 bases). Germline loops: CDR1 MDHEN, CDR2 SYDVKM. This CDR3 is 16 amino acids long. Trimming took off 3 bases at V and 1 base at J, with 15 bases between the two ends. The whole variable domain, remainder taken from reference TRBV28 and TRBJ1-1, is DVKVTQSSRYLVKRTGEKVFLECVQDMDHENMFWYRQDPGLGLRLIYFSYDVKMKEKGDIPEGYSVSREKKERFSLILESASTNQTSMYLCASSLGIRGGNTEAFFGQGTRLTVV.

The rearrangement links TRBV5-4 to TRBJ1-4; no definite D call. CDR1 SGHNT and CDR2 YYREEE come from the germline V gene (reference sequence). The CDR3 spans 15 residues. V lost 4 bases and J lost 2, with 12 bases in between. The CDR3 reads CASSPGPGTNEKLFF. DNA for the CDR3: TGTGCCAGCAGCCCTGGACCCGGGACTAATGAAAAACTGTTTTTT.

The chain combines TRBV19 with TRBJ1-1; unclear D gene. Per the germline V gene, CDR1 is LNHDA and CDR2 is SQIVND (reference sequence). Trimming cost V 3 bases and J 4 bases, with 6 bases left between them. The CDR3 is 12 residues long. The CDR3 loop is CASSMGPTEAFF. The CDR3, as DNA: TGTGCCAGTAGTATGGGTCCCACTGAAGCTTTCTTT.

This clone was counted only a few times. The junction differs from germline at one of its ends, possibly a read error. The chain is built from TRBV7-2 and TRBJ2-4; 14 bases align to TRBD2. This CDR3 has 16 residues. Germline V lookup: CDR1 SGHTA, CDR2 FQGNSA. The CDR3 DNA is TGTGCCAGCAGCCCGGGACTAGCGGGAGCCCAAAACATTCAGTACTTC. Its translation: CASSPGLAGAQNIQYF.